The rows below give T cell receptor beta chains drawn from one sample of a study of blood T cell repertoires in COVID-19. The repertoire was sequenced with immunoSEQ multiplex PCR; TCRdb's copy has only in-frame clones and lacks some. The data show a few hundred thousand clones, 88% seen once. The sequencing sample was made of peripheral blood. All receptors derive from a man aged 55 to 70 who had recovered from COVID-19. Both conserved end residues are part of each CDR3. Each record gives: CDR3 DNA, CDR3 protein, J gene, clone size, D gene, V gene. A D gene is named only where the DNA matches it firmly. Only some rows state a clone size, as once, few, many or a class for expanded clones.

CDR3 DNA: TGTGCCAGTAGTATCGCTTTAGCGGGGAGCTCCTACGAGCAGTACTTC
CDR3 protein: CASSIALAGSSYEQYF
J gene: TRBJ2-7
clone size: NA
D gene: TRBD2
V gene: TRBV19

CDR3 DNA: TGCGCCAGCAGCTTCTGGGAGGGAAACACCATATATTTT
CDR3 protein: CASSFWEGNTIYF
J gene: TRBJ1-3
clone size: NA
D gene: NA
V gene: TRBV5-1

CDR3 DNA: TGCGCCAGCAGCTTGGGTAGCGGGGGGGCCTGGCAAGAGACCCAGTACTTC
CDR3 protein: CASSLGSGGAWQETQYF
J gene: TRBJ2-5
clone size: few
D gene: TRBD2
V gene: TRBV5-1

CDR3 DNA: TGTGCCAGCTCACCAAACAGGGGAATAACCTACGAGCAGTACTTC
CDR3 protein: CASSPNRGITYEQYF
J gene: TRBJ2-7
clone size: NA
D gene: TRBD1
V gene: TRBV18

CDR3 DNA: TGTGCCAGCAGCTCCAGGGACAGGGAAAGTTACACCTTC
CDR3 protein: CASSSRDRESYTF
J gene: TRBJ1-2
clone size: NA
D gene: TRBD1
V gene: TRBV7-9

CDR3 DNA: TGCGCCAGCAGCCATGGAGGGAATAGCAATCAGCCCCAGCATTTT
CDR3 protein: CASSHGGNSNQPQHF
J gene: TRBJ1-5
clone size: NA
D gene: NA
V gene: TRBV5-1

CDR3 DNA: TGCGCCAGCAGCTCTGGACAGGGTTGGAACACTGAAGCTTTCTTT
CDR3 protein: CASSSGQGWNTEAFF
J gene: TRBJ1-1
clone size: NA
D gene: TRBD1
V gene: TRBV5-1

CDR3 DNA: TGCGCCAGCAGTGTAGGGACAGGGGTGCATGAGCAGTTCTTC
CDR3 protein: CASSVGTGVHEQFF
J gene: TRBJ2-1
clone size: few
D gene: TRBD1
V gene: TRBV10-1

CDR3 DNA: TGTGCCAGCAGCCAAGATACAGGGAACTATGGCTACACCTTC
CDR3 protein: CASSQDTGNYGYTF
J gene: TRBJ1-2
clone size: once
D gene: NA
V gene: TRBV3-1/TRBV3-2

CDR3 DNA: TGTGCCTGGAGAGAAAGCGGCTACGCCTCCTACGAGCAGTACTTC
CDR3 protein: CAWRESGYASYEQYF
J gene: TRBJ2-7
clone size: few
D gene: NA
V gene: TRBV30

CDR3 DNA: TGCAGCGTTGCCCCCCGAATTAACAGGGAGAGGACTGAAGCTTTCTTT
CDR3 protein: CSVAPRINRERTEAFF
J gene: TRBJ1-1
clone size: NA
D gene: NA
V gene: TRBV29-1

CDR3 DNA: TGTGCCTGGGGCTCCGAGATCGGCACTGAAGCTTTCTTT
CDR3 protein: CAWGSEIGTEAFF
J gene: TRBJ1-1
clone size: once
D gene: NA
V gene: TRBV30

CDR3 DNA: TGTGCCAGCAGCCAACGGCAGGGATGGGGCACTGAAGCTTTCTTT
CDR3 protein: CASSQRQGWGTEAFF
J gene: TRBJ1-1
clone size: once
D gene: NA
V gene: TRBV3-1/TRBV3-2

CDR3 DNA: TGTGCCAGCAGTTACGGGACAGGAATCTCCTACGAGCAGTACTTC
CDR3 protein: CASSYGTGISYEQYF
J gene: TRBJ2-7
clone size: once
D gene: TRBD1
V gene: TRBV6-5

CDR3 DNA: TGCGCCAGCGGTTCAGCGTCCTACGAGCAGTACTTC
CDR3 protein: CASGSASYEQYF
J gene: TRBJ2-7
clone size: NA
D gene: NA
V gene: TRBV10-1

CDR3 DNA: TGTGCCAGCAGTGACCCAGCCGGGACAGGTTCCTACGAGCAGTACTTC
CDR3 protein: CASSDPAGTGSYEQYF
J gene: TRBJ2-7
clone size: NA
D gene: TRBD1
V gene: TRBV6-1

CDR3 DNA: TGTGCCATCAGTGAAGTCAGCGGGGGGCCGGACTATGGCTACACCTTC
CDR3 protein: CAISEVSGGPDYGYTF
J gene: TRBJ1-2
clone size: NA
D gene: NA
V gene: TRBV10-3